A selection of T cell receptor beta chains follows, all from one sample in a study of regulatory T cells in long-lasting Graves disease. TCRdb reprocessed the multiplex PCR reads with MiXCR, giving one entry per CDR3 protein. This table holds hundreds of thousands of distinct CDR3 sequences, less than 25% found once. This specimen consisted of peripheral blood mononuclear cells (PBMCs), obtained when the disease was refractory, from a patient treated with antithyroid drugs. The receptor source for this set is a female donor with Graves disease. CDR3s include the opening cysteine and the closing phenylalanine or tryptophan. D genes are given only for firm matches. Where a row states a size, it is once, few, many or the class of an expanded clone; other rows omit it.

TRBJ1-5	NA	NA	TRBV10-3	17	TGTGCCATCAGTGAGTCTACAGCTGGGGGTAGCAATCAGCCCCAGCATTTT	CAISESTAGGSNQPQHF
TRBJ1-1	many	NA	TRBV2	13	TGTGCCAGCAGCATACAGATACGGACTGAAGCTTTCTTT	CASSIQIRTEAFF
TRBJ2-7	NA	TRBD2	TRBV14	16	TGTGCCAGCAGCCAAATGAGCGGGAGGGCCCGTTACGAGCAGTACTTC	CASSQMSGRARYEQYF
TRBJ1-2	many	NA	TRBV19	15	TGTGCCAGTAGTGCGCCGGGCGGGATACGGGAAGGCTACACCTTC	CASSAPGGIREGYTF
TRBJ2-7	NA	TRBD2	TRBV15	18	TGTGCCACCAGCAGAGATTTAATCGGGAGGACCAGCTCCTACGAGCAGTACTTC	CATSRDLIGRTSSYEQYF
TRBJ1-5	NA	NA	TRBV5-1	13	TGTGCCAGCAGTACTACTAGCAATCAGCCCCAGCATTTT	CASSTTSNQPQHF
TRBJ1-1	many	NA	TRBV20-1	14	TGCAGTGCTAGAGATTCACGGGGGTTGGGCGAAGCTTTCTTT	CSARDSRGLGEAFF
TRBJ1-4	many	NA	TRBV5-1	14	TGCGCCAGCAGCTTGGGACACTCTTCGGAAAAACTGTTTTTT	CASSLGHSSEKLFF
TRBJ2-2	many	NA	TRBV28	14	TGTGCCAGCAGTTTTTATGGGGCCACCGGGGAGCTGTTTTTT	CASSFYGATGELFF
TRBJ2-5	few	NA	TRBV6-1	14	TGTGCCAGCGGTCCGTGGGAAGCGTGGGAGACCCAGTACTTC	CASGPWEAWETQYF
TRBJ2-7	many	NA	TRBV28	13	TGTGCCAGCAGTTCCCAAATCCCTCCCGAGCAGTACTTC	CASSSQIPPEQYF
TRBJ1-5	many	NA	TRBV19	15	TGTGCCAGTAGCGAACAGGTGTATAGCAATCAGCCCCAGCATTTT	CASSEQVYSNQPQHF
TRBJ1-6	NA	NA	TRBV30	14	TGTGCCTGGAACAGCGCTTTGGGGGATTCACCCCTCCACTTT	CAWNSALGDSPLHF
TRBJ1-5	many	NA	TRBV20-1	15	TGCAGTGCTCCTCATCGTGGGGGTGGCAATCAGCCCCAGCATTTT	CSAPHRGGGNQPQHF
TRBJ1-2	many	TRBD1	TRBV5-1	15	TGCGCCAGCAGCCAACCGGACAGGCCCCCTTGGGGCTACACCTTC	CASSQPDRPPWGYTF
TRBJ1-1	NA	TRBD1	TRBV7-9	14	TGTGCCAGCAGCTTAGGGCAGGGGGCAGGCGGAGCTTTCTTT	CASSLGQGAGGAFF
TRBJ2-7	NA	TRBD1	TRBV28	14	TGTGCCAGCAGTACCGGGGACAGTTCCTACGAGCAGTACTTC	CASSTGDSSYEQYF
TRBJ2-2	many	NA	TRBV2	14	TGTGCCAGCAGTGCGCTGGACTCTCCCGGGGAGCTGTTTTTT	CASSALDSPGELFF
TRBJ1-2	few	NA	TRBV9	15	TGTGCCAGCAGCGTAGGAAGGACGGTGAAGGATGGCTACACCTTC	CASSVGRTVKDGYTF
TRBJ2-7	many	TRBD1	TRBV19	17	TGTGCCAGTAGTTTTGGATTCTCCGGGACAGGGGCCTACGAGCAGTACTTC	CASSFGFSGTGAYEQYF
TRBJ1-1	many	TRBD1	TRBV3-1	15	TGTGCCAGCAGACGTAGGGACAGGGGGAACACTGAAGCTTTCTTT	CASRRRDRGNTEAFF
TRBJ1-4	many	NA	TRBV6-9	16	TGTGCCAGCAGTTACTCGAAGGATGTGAGGGGAGAAAAACTGTTTTTT	CASSYSKDVRGEKLFF
TRBJ2-3	few	NA	TRBV19	14	TGTGCCAGTAATACGGGAATGAGTGCAGATACGCAGTATTTT	CASNTGMSADTQYF
TRBJ2-3	NA	TRBD2	TRBV28	18	TGTGCCAGCAGTGCCCACTTCGGGACTAGCGGCGTCACAGATACGCAGTATTTT	CASSAHFGTSGVTDTQYF
TRBJ1-1	many	NA	TRBV30	13	TGTGCCTGGAGTGTAGGAAGGAACACTGAAGCTTTCTTT	CAWSVGRNTEAFF
TRBJ2-7	many	TRBD2	TRBV7-2	16	TGTGCCAGCAGCTTAGAGTCTAGCGGGTTATACTACGAGCAGTACTTC	CASSLESSGLYYEQYF
TRBJ2-5	many	TRBD1	TRBV11-2	15	TGTGCCAGCAGGACCGGGACAGGGGGCGGGGAGACCCAGTACTTC	CASRTGTGGGETQYF
TRBJ1-5	NA	NA	TRBV19	16	TGTGCCAGTAGTGACCAATCGGGACGGATTAATCAGCCCCAGCATTTT	CASSDQSGRINQPQHF
TRBJ2-2	NA	NA	TRBV6-1	13	TGTGCCGGCTCTAGCGCGAGCACCGGGGAGCTGTTTTTT	CAGSSASTGELFF
TRBJ2-7	many	NA	TRBV2	13	TGTGCCAGCAGCCCCAGGGTCTCCTACGAGCAGTACTTC	CASSPRVSYEQYF
TRBJ2-5	many	NA	TRBV11-3	11	TGTGCCAGCAGCTTAATTTGGACCCAGTACTTC	CASSLIWTQYF
TRBJ2-1	NA	NA	TRBV18	15	TGTGCCAGCTCACCACCTACCCAGCGGAGGAATGAGCAGTTCTTC	CASSPPTQRRNEQFF
TRBJ1-1	few	TRBD1	TRBV3-1	14	TGTGCCAGCAGCCAAGTGGGCGGTAAGGGGGCAGCTTTCTTT	CASSQVGGKGAAFF
TRBJ2-7	many	NA	TRBV12-3/TRBV12-4	13	TGTGCCAGCAGTTCAAGGGTTTCATACGAGCAGTACTTC	CASSSRVSYEQYF
TRBJ2-1	NA	NA	TRBV6-2/TRBV6-3	15	TGTGCCACTGGCAGGTCCTTTAGCTCCTACAATGAGCAGTTCTTC	CATGRSFSSYNEQFF
TRBJ2-7	NA	TRBD2	TRBV11-2	18	TGTGCCAGCAGCTTAGACTGGACTAGCGGGAGGGCCGGCTACGAGCAGTACTTC	CASSLDWTSGRAGYEQYF
TRBJ2-1	once	TRBD2	TRBV11-1	15	TGTGCCAGCAGCTTACAAGCGGGAGTACTCAATGAGCAGTTCTTC	CASSLQAGVLNEQFF
TRBJ2-2	once	NA	TRBV25-1	15	TGTGCCAGCAGTGAAGGCGGTCAGAACACCGGGGAGCTGTTTTTT	CASSEGGQNTGELFF
TRBJ2-2	NA	TRBD2	TRBV6-5	16	TGTGCCAGCAGTTACACTAGCGGGAGTTACACCGGGGAGCTGTTTTTT	CASSYTSGSYTGELFF
TRBJ1-2	many	NA	TRBV10-3	16	TGTGCCATCAACCGGGTGGGCCAGGCGGCTAACTATGGCTACACCTTC	CAINRVGQAANYGYTF
TRBJ1-5	many	TRBD1	TRBV28	15	TGTGCCAGCGAAAGGACAGGGGAGGGCAATCAGCCCCAGCATTTT	CASERTGEGNQPQHF
TRBJ2-7	many	TRBD2	TRBV11-1	16	TGTGCCAGCAGCCCAGAGGTGCGGGAGGACCGGTTTGAGCAGTACTTC	CASSPEVREDRFEQYF
TRBJ1-1	many	NA	TRBV5-1	13	TGTGCCAGCAGCTTAAACAGGAACACTGAAGCTTTCTTT	CASSLNRNTEAFF
TRBJ1-1	many	NA	TRBV19	14	TGTGCCAGTAGCTCTGAGCGATGGAACACTGAAGCTTTCTTT	CASSSERWNTEAFF
TRBJ2-2	few	NA	TRBV6-2/TRBV6-3	16	TGTGCCAGCAGTTACTCACCGGACAGTTACACCGGGGAGCTGTTTTTT	CASSYSPDSYTGELFF
TRBJ2-7	many	TRBD1	TRBV7-3	16	TGTGCCAGCAGCTTAACCCGGAGGGACAGGATGGGCGAGCAGTACTTC	CASSLTRRDRMGEQYF
TRBJ1-5	few	NA	TRBV2	13	TGTGCCAGCAGTGACTCCTTGAATCAGCCCCAGCATTTT	CASSDSLNQPQHF
TRBJ1-4	NA	NA	TRBV5-4	15	TGTGCCAGCAGCCCCTCCGGGACGTGGAATGAAAAACTGTTTTTT	CASSPSGTWNEKLFF
TRBJ2-1	few	NA	TRBV28	16	TGTGCCAGCAGTTCACCTAGTGCGGGGACCTACAATGAGCAGTTCTTC	CASSSPSAGTYNEQFF
TRBJ1-2	many	TRBD1	TRBV28	14	TGTGCCAGCAGTTTAACAGGGGGCACCTATGGCTACACCTTC	CASSLTGGTYGYTF
TRBJ2-2	few	NA	TRBV5-1	12	TGCGCCAGCAGCTTCGGGAAAGGGGAGCTGTTTTTT	CASSFGKGELFF
TRBJ2-6	few	NA	TRBV28	13	TGTGCCTACAGGGAATCTGGGGCCAACGTCCTGACTTTC	CAYRESGANVLTF
TRBJ1-3	NA	NA	TRBV29-1	13	TGCAGCGTTGAGTCGGCCCCTGGAAACACCATATATTTT	CSVESAPGNTIYF
TRBJ1-1	many	NA	TRBV5-6	14	TGTGCCAGCAGCTTTCCCGGGAGGGACACTGAAGCTTTCTTT	CASSFPGRDTEAFF
TRBJ2-5	many	NA	TRBV6-1	12	TGTGCCAGCAGTGTCTCAGTGGAGACCCAGTACTTC	CASSVSVETQYF
TRBJ1-6	few	TRBD1	TRBV6-1	14	TGTGCCAGCAGTCATGGGACAGGCTTTAATCCCCTCCACTTT	CASSHGTGFNPLHF
TRBJ1-2	many	NA	TRBV6-9	14	TGTGCCAGCAGTTATGGACCGCGCCTTTATGGCTACACCTTC	CASSYGPRLYGYTF
TRBJ2-7	many	TRBD1	TRBV27	14	TGTGCCAGCAGTTTTCGGACAGGGGGCTACGAGCAGTACTTC	CASSFRTGGYEQYF
TRBJ1-1	many	NA	TRBV5-1	13	TGCGCCAGCAGCTTGGACGACACGCCTGAAGCTTTCTTT	CASSLDDTPEAFF